These 15 T cell receptor beta chains originate from one sample sequenced in a study of Ad26.COV2.S vaccination and SARS-CoV-2 variants. As to treatment: some 20 received Ad26.COV2.S at low or high dose, single or two shots; several received placebo; per-sample allocation not given. Sampling happened 63 days after the first vaccine or placebo injection. The assay was immunoSEQ multiplex PCR, and TCRdb's table has in-frame clones only and misses some. Counted here are a few hundred thousand clones, around nine tenths occurring once; the ten biggest clones make up 9% to 15%. The specimen comprised peripheral blood, sampled in a trial of Ad26.COV2.S vaccine versus placebo. The receptors originated from a person between 18 and 60 years old who received the Ad26.COV2.S COVID-19 vaccine or a placebo.

The chain links TRBV29-1 to TRBJ1-2; D gene unclear. The CDR3 is made up of 13 amino acids. Germline CDR1 and CDR2: SQVTM and ANQGSEA. With 6 bases removed from V and 2 bases from J, the gap between germline ends came to 13 bases. The DNA of the CDR3 is TGCAGCGTCGACCTCGGCAGCAACTATGGCTACACCTTC. This gives the protein CSVDLGSNYGYTF.

This clone was detected only once. The rearrangement joins TRBV14 to TRBJ2-7; D uncertain. The CDR3 consists of 14 residues. V shed 1 base and J shed 5 bases, with 12 bases lying between them. In germline, CDR1 is SGHDN, CDR2 FVKESK. The CDR3 loop is CASSQVGNSHEQYF. CDR3 coding DNA: TGTGCCAGCAGCCAAGTTGGGAACAGCCACGAGCAGTACTTC.

This chain joins TRBV7-2 and TRBJ2-7; D is unclear. Germline V gene data show CDR1 as SGHTA and CDR2 as FQGNSA. V dropped 1 base and J dropped 2 bases, with 12 bases sitting between them. The CDR3 length is 15 residues. The CDR3 nucleotides are TGTGCCAGCAGCTTAGGACCAGATCGAGCCTACGAGCAGTACTTC. This sequence encodes CASSLGPDRAYEQYF.

This chain joins TRBV7-9 and TRBJ2-1; 11 nucleotides line up with TRBD1. The CDR3 runs to 17 residues. Germline V gene sequence: CDR1 SEHNR, CDR2 FQNEAQ (reference sequence). V trimming: 5 bases; J trimming: 2 bases; junction bases outside the gene matches: 8. In DNA form, the CDR3 reads TGTGCCAGCAGCCGAGAGGGACAGGGGGTTACCTACAATGAGCAGTTCTTC. Its protein is CASSREGQGVTYNEQFF.

The chain employs TRBV6-5 and TRBJ1-5; no firm D call. The CDR3 runs 15 residues. Germline V CDR1 and CDR2: MNHEY, SVGAGI. With 6 bases removed from V and 5 bases from J, the gap between germline ends came to 17 bases. CDR3 region: CASSAQMAGHQPQHF. CDR3 DNA sequence: TGTGCCAGCAGCGCTCAAATGGCCGGGCATCAGCCCCAGCATTTT.

This clone was counted once. The chain employs TRBV6-1 and TRBJ1-2; D is ambiguous. This CDR3 region has 14 residues. Trimming removed 1 base from V and 5 bases from J, with 11 bases in between. Germline CDR1 reads MNHNS; CDR2 reads SASEGT. In DNA, the CDR3 is TGTGCCAGCAGTGAAGTGGTACCTGTTTATGGCTACACCTTC. Amino acid sequence: CASSEVVPVYGYTF.

This clone was counted once. V usage is TRBV30 and J usage is TRBJ1-2, with unresolved D. The germline CDR1 and CDR2 sequences are GTSNPN and SVGIG (reference sequence). V dropped 3 bases and J dropped 11 bases, with 10 bases sitting between them. The CDR3 totals 10 residues. CDR3 coding DNA: TGTGCCTGGAGCGATCGGGAATACACCTTC. Protein: CAWSDREYTF.

This chain joins TRBV29-1 and TRBJ2-1, with TRBD2 identical over 15 bases. This CDR3 has 15 residues. With V trimmed by 6 bases and J by 7 bases, 7 bases remained unmatched. From germline, CDR1 is SQVTM and CDR2 ANQGSEA. The CDR3 region has the DNA TGCAGCGTCAGGACTAGCGGGAGGGCCGGTAATGAGCAGTTCTTC. Protein product: CSVRTSGRAGNEQFF.

The chain has TRBV9 and TRBJ2-2; D not resolved. The germline CDR1 and CDR2 sequences are SGDLS and YYNGEE. V shed 2 bases and J shed 3 bases, with 8 bases lying between them. The CDR3 consists of 14 residues. CDR3 residues: CASSVHSDTGELFF. CDR3 nucleotide sequence: TGTGCCAGCAGCGTTCACAGCGACACCGGGGAGCTGTTTTTT.

The chain recombines TRBV5-4 with TRBJ2-3; D uncertain. V gave up 4 bases and J gave up 6 bases, with 15 bases separating them. Germline lookup yields CDR1 SGHNT and CDR2 YYREEE (reference sequence). CDR3 size: 14 residues. The CDR3 reads CASSEGIQRDTQYF. For the CDR3, the DNA is TGTGCCAGCAGCGAAGGGATTCAAAGGGATACGCAGTATTTT.

The V gene is TRBV3-1 (or the pseudogene TRBV3-2), the J gene TRBJ2-5, with 11 bases identical to TRBD2. The trim removed 3 bases at V and 5 bases at J, leaving 5 bases unmatched. The CDR3 sequence is 15 residues long. CDR1 and CDR2 from the germline V gene are LGHDT and YNNKEL (reference sequence). The CDR3 protein is CASSHLAGGRETQYF. CDR3 DNA sequence: TGTGCCAGCAGCCACTTAGCGGGAGGGCGTGAGACCCAGTACTTC.

The chain carries TRBV24-1 and TRBJ2-2; D may correspond to TRBD1 or TRBD2 (6 bases each). The CDR3 has 19 amino acids. Germline V lookup: CDR1 KGHDR, CDR2 SFDVKD. V was shortened by 1 base and J by 5 bases, with 22 bases between the two germline ends. CDR3: CATSDFTPRGPRGTGELFF. CDR3 DNA sequence: TGTGCCACCAGTGATTTCACCCCCCGGGGGCCGAGGGGGACCGGGGAGCTGTTTTTT.

The V and J genes are TRBV7-2 and TRBJ2-1; a possible D gene is TRBD2 (6 bases). The V and J ends lost 6 bases and 8 bases respectively, with 17 bases between them. The CDR3 extends over 14 amino acids. The germline V gene has CDR1 SGHTA and CDR2 FQGNSA. The CDR3 loop reads CASSSRLVSDEQFF. Written as DNA, the CDR3 is TGTGCCAGCAGTTCCAGACTAGTTTCCGATGAGCAGTTCTTC. The entire variable domain, with the rest obtained from reference TRBV7-2 and TRBJ2-1, is as follows: GAGVSQSPSNKVTEKGKDVELRCDPISGHTALYWYRQSLGQGLEFLIYFQGNSAPDKSGLPSDRFSAERTGGSVSTLTIQRTQQEDSAVYLCASSSRLVSDEQFFGPGTRLTVL.

The V gene is TRBV7-2, the J gene TRBJ1-2; D might be TRBD1 (5 bases). V shed 5 bases and J shed 8 bases, with 15 bases lying between them. Germline lookup yields CDR1 SGHTA and CDR2 FQGNSA. This CDR3 region has 13 residues. The chain's CDR3 is CASSPWDDGGYTF. CDR3 coding DNA: TGTGCCAGCAGCCCATGGGACGACGGAGGCTACACCTTC.

The J gene is TRBJ2-1, the V gene TRBV4-1; D call uncertain. Germline V lookup: CDR1 MGHRA, CDR2 YSYEKL. This CDR3 comprises 12 residues. The V and J ends lost 4 bases and 9 bases respectively, with 10 bases between them. The DNA for the CDR3 is TGCGCCAGCAGCCTTGTGGGCGGTGAGCAGTTCTTC. Encoded protein: CASSLVGGEQFF.